This T cell receptor beta chain was recorded in a study of blood T cell repertoires in COVID-19. On the study more broadly: Spain, Italy and the United States supplied samples that represented acute and convalescent COVID-19.

The protocol was immunoSEQ multiplex PCR, while the TCRdb copy is restricted to in-frame clones and leaves out a portion. Of some 41,000 clones in the sample, roughly four fifths were seen once. The CDR3 runs 15 residues. Losses at the gene ends were 3 bases for V and 2 bases for J; bases not matched to a gene: 7. Germline V gene lookup returns CDR1 MDHEN and CDR2 SYDVKM. Sequenced material: peripheral blood. This clonotype was obtained from a man aged 35 to 55 with active or convalescent COVID-19. The rearrangement links TRBV28 to TRBJ2-7, with TRBD2 matching 7 bases. This CDR3 is CASSLWGGAAYEQYF. The CDR3 bases are TGTGCCAGCAGTTTGTGGGGGGGTGCGGCCTACGAGCAGTACTTC.